This passage covers 28 T cell receptor beta chains from one sample sequenced in a study of T-cell memory formation after mild COVID-19. TCRdb processed the 5' RACE reads anew with MiXCR; each CDR3 protein has one entry. Of some 340,000 distinct CDR3 sequences listed, roughly 13% are singletons. The sequencing input was PBMCs or a T cell subset sorted from them (not recorded which). The receptors come from a young man who had mild COVID-19 (a few samples of this study predate the infection). Cell type and time point are not known.

This clonotype has a count of ten or more. The V call is TRBV5-1, the J call TRBJ1-3; D is unresolved. The CDR3 covers 13 residues. CDR1 is SGHRS, CDR2 YFSETQ, per germline. V was cut by 4 bases and J by 4 bases, with 9 bases left in between. CDR3 amino acids: CASSLEDGNTIYF. Here the CDR3 DNA reads TGCGCCAGCAGCCTGGAGGACGGAAACACCATATATTTT.

The rearrangement joins TRBV7-8 to TRBJ2-7, with a tentative D call TRBD1 (6 bases). V lost 5 bases and J lost 2, with 16 bases in between. There are 15 residues in the CDR3. CDR1 and CDR2 (germline): SGHVS, FQNEAQ. The CDR3 sequence is CASSRDGQGPYEQYV. CDR3 bases: TGTGCCAGCAGCCGAGACGGGCAGGGGCCCTACGAGCAGTACGTC.

The chain is built from TRBV11-3 and TRBJ2-2; tentatively, D is TRBD1 (6 bases). V lost 4 bases and J lost 4, with 13 bases in between. The CDR3 consists of 15 residues. In germline, CDR1 is SGHNT, CDR2 YENEEA. CDR3 in amino acids: CASSSRTGSTGELFF. CDR3 DNA sequence: TGTGCCAGCAGCTCCAGAACAGGGTCCACCGGGGAGCTGTTTTTT.

V usage is TRBV29-1 and J usage is TRBJ1-1; TRBD1 agrees at 9 bases. J was trimmed by 3 bases and V by 3 bases; bases with no gene match: 2. The germline V gene encodes CDR1 SQVTM and CDR2 ANQGSEA. This CDR3 is built from 13 residues. The CDR3 DNA reads TGCAGCGTTGACGGGACAGGGCACACTGAAGCTTTCTTT. Residues: CSVDGTGHTEAFF. The whole variable domain, filled in from reference TRBV29-1 and TRBJ1-1, reads SAVISQKPSRDICQRGTSLTIQCQVDSQVTMMFWYRQQPGQSLTLIATANQGSEATYESGFVIDKFPISRPNLTFSTLTVSNMSPEDSSIYLCSVDGTGHTEAFFGQGTRLTVV.

The chain couples TRBV4-2 to TRBJ2-1, with a possible D match to TRBD2 (5 bases). Germline CDR1 and CDR2: LGHNA and YNFKEQ. The V end lost 4 bases, the J end lost 3 bases, and 19 bases lay between the germline ends. The CDR3 is 17 amino acids. The CDR3 DNA follows: TGTGCCAGCAGCCGAATTTTCGAGGGTAACCGCTACAATGAGCAGTTCTTC. Translation gives CASSRIFEGNRYNEQFF.

This clonotype was counted only a few times. The chain uses TRBV7-9 and TRBJ1-2; TRBD1 might be the D (6 bases). The CDR3 spans 14 residues. The ends were cut back, 5 bases at V and 8 bases at J, with 18 bases in the middle. Per germline, CDR1 SEHNR and CDR2 FQNEAQ (reference sequence). This CDR3 reads CASSAWEGDEGYTF. In nucleotides, the CDR3 is TGTGCCAGCAGCGCCTGGGAGGGGGACGAAGGCTACACCTTC.

This clonotype was observed a handful of times. V and J are TRBV7-8 and TRBJ2-2, with 7 bases that match TRBD1. Germline CDR1 is SGHVS and CDR2 is FQNEAQ. This CDR3 has 16 amino acids. The junction had 8 bases not matched to a gene; V was cut back by 5 bases and J by 2 bases. DNA of the CDR3: TGTGCCAGCAGCCAGACCTGGGACAGAAACACCGGGGAGCTGTTTTTT. This encodes CASSQTWDRNTGELFF.

The chain is built from TRBV6-2 or TRBV6-3 and TRBJ1-1, with 7 bases identical to TRBD1. This CDR3 contains 15 residues. The germline gives CDR1 MNHEY, CDR2 SVGEGT. With 2 bases clipped from V and 6 bases from J, the junction kept 9 bases outside the gene matches. The CDR3 DNA follows: TGTGCCAGCAGTTACCCGACAGGGCCCAGGGCTGAAGCTTTCTTT. Translated, it gives CASSYPTGPRAEAFF.

The table lists this clonotype with many counts. This chain connects TRBV5-1 to TRBJ2-3; D perhaps matches TRBD1 (6 bases). Trimming pared 0 bases from V and 6 bases from J, leaving 11 bases between. The CDR3 length is 14 residues. Per germline, CDR1 SGHRS and CDR2 YFSETQ. The CDR3: CASSLAGDSDTQYF. The CDR3 coding sequence is TGCGCCAGCAGCTTGGCAGGGGATAGTGATACGCAGTATTTT.

V is TRBV27 and J is TRBJ1-2; 9 bases are a match to TRBD1. The CDR3 loop spans 13 amino acids. Germline CDR1 reads MNHEY; CDR2 reads SMNVEV (reference sequence). V shed 6 bases, J shed 7 bases, and the junction held 6 bases outside the gene matches. CDR3 nucleotides: TGTGCCAGCAGACAGGGGGCTTCGGCTGGCTACACCTTC. Translating gives CASRQGASAGYTF.

This clonotype was seen more than once but under ten times. The genes are TRBV7-2 and TRBJ2-5; 8 nucleotides agree with TRBD1. J gave up 4 bases and V 1 base, and 8 bases lay outside the gene matches. Germline CDR1 is SGHTA and CDR2 is FQGNSA. There are 16 residues in the CDR3. The CDR3 DNA reads TGTGCCAGCAGCTTAGGCCTGACAGGGGTTGGAGAGACCCAGTACTTC. The encoded protein is CASSLGLTGVGETQYF.

CDR3: CASSRDYSTDTQYF. CDR3 sequence (DNA): TGTGCCAGCAGCCGTGACTATAGCACAGATACGCAGTATTTT. This chain uses TRBV14 with TRBJ2-3; weak D call: TRBD2 (5 bases). Germline-derived CDR1 and CDR2 are SGHDN and FVKESK. This CDR3 comprises 14 residues. The V end was cut by 4 bases, the J end by 0 bases, with 8 bases between.

This clonotype was detected a few times. This chain connects TRBV18 to TRBJ2-3; D unresolved. Trimming took off 0 bases at V and 0 bases at J, with 10 bases between the two ends. The germline V gene encodes CDR1 KGHSH and CDR2 LQKENI. The CDR3 contains 16 residues. The CDR3 DNA reads TGTGCCAGCTCACCACCGAGTCTACCAAGCACAGATACGCAGTATTTT. Translated: CASSPPSLPSTDTQYF.

The sample holds a few counts of this clonotype. V gene TRBV6-2 or TRBV6-3 combines with J gene TRBJ2-4; 7 bases agree with TRBD1. The germline V gene has CDR1 MNHEY and CDR2 SVGEGT. The CDR3 extends over 12 amino acids. The V gene end was trimmed by 6 bases and the J gene end by 5 bases; junction bases not matched to a gene: 1. The CDR3 spells CASSGTENIQYF. The CDR3 DNA reads TGTGCCAGCAGCGGGACAGAAAACATTCAGTACTTC.

This clonotype has a handful of counts. J is TRBJ2-5 and V is TRBV7-2; D is possibly TRBD2 (5 bases). Trimming shortened V by 8 bases and J by 5 bases, and 15 bases separated the two germline ends. Looked up from germline, CDR1 is SGHTA and CDR2 is FQGNSA. The CDR3 is made up of 13 amino acids. The CDR3 loop reads CASWAPPGETQYF. The CDR3 DNA reads TGTGCCAGCTGGGCCCCCCCGGGGGAGACCCAGTACTTC.

There are a few counts of this clonotype. J is TRBJ2-2 and V is TRBV5-4, with unresolved D. Trimming shortened V by 3 bases and J by 3 bases, and 9 bases separated the two germline ends. Germline CDR1 is SGHNT and CDR2 is YYREEE (reference sequence). This CDR3 spans 14 amino acids. In DNA, the CDR3 is TGTGCCAGCAGCTCAGCGACTTACACCGGGGAGCTGTTTTTT. Translated: CASSSATYTGELFF.

Only a few counts were recorded for this clonotype. The chain has TRBV5-1 and TRBJ2-1; the D is unclear. Trimming took 0 bases from V and 3 from J, leaving 28 bases between them. Germline V gene data show CDR1 as SGHRS and CDR2 as YFSETQ. This CDR3 is 21 amino acids long. The CDR3 spells CASSLDTFLTQELGRYNEQFF. The CDR3 DNA sequence: TGCGCCAGCAGCTTGGATACTTTTCTGACTCAAGAGCTAGGCCGCTACAATGAGCAGTTCTTC.

The V call is TRBV7-9, the J call TRBJ1-1; TRBD1 is a possible D gene (5 bases). Germline V CDR1 and CDR2: SEHNR, FQNEAQ (reference sequence). V lost 4 bases, J lost 7 bases, and 10 bases lay in between. CDR3 length: 12 residues. CDR3 nucleotides: TGTGCCAGCAGCTCAGGGTTTTATGAAGCTTTCTTT. The encoded protein is CASSSGFYEAFF.

This clonotype was recorded a few times. The chain combines TRBV7-2 with TRBJ2-1; D unresolved. CDR1 and CDR2 (germline): SGHTA, FQGNSA. The V gene lost 5 bases and the J gene lost 10 bases, with 12 bases spanning the gap. There are 12 residues in the CDR3. Here the CDR3 reads CASSATRLEQFF. The CDR3 bases are TGTGCCAGCAGCGCTACCCGGTTAGAGCAGTTCTTC.

About this clonotype: The junction departs from germline at one end; a sequencing error may be responsible. The rearrangement uses TRBV7-3 and TRBJ1-2; D uncertain. The CDR3 is made up of 11 amino acids. The germline V gene encodes CDR1 SGHTA and CDR2 FQGTGA. CDR3 sequence (DNA): TGTGACAGCAGCTTAAAGTATGGCTACACCTTC. This gives the protein CDSSLKYGYTF.

This clonotype showed up many times. For the CDR3, the DNA is TGTGCCAGCAGCTTAACCGTATATGGCTACACCTTC. Its protein is CASSLTVYGYTF. This chain uses TRBV5-6 with TRBJ1-2, with D unresolved. V shed 2 bases and J shed 5 bases, with 7 bases lying between them. Germline loops: CDR1 SGHDT, CDR2 YYEEEE. CDR3 length: 12 amino acids.

V and J are TRBV7-3 and TRBJ2-3, with D possibly being TRBD2 (7 bases). The CDR3 consists of 15 residues. Trimming stripped 5 bases from V and 5 bases from J, with 17 bases between. Germline CDR1 SGHTA, CDR2 FQGTGA. The CDR3 DNA reads TGTGCCAGCAGCCCCGAGGGAGGGGGAGGAGATACGCAGTATTTT. The encoded protein is CASSPEGGGGDTQYF.

This clonotype was recorded at least ten times. Written as DNA, the CDR3 is TGTGCCAGCAGCGTAGACAGCCGCCACGATACGCAGTATTTT. Translation: CASSVDSRHDTQYF. The V call is TRBV9, the J call TRBJ2-3, with D unresolved. With 0 bases removed from V and 6 bases from J, the gap between germline ends came to 11 bases. The CDR3 totals 14 residues. The germline V gene has CDR1 SGDLS and CDR2 YYNGEE.

This clonotype was recorded a few times. The J gene is TRBJ1-2, the V gene TRBV6-2 or TRBV6-3; D gene ambiguous. The CDR3 has 15 amino acids. Trimming removed 3 bases at V and 4 bases at J, with 15 bases between. From germline, CDR1 is MNHEY and CDR2 SVGEGT. CDR3 sequence reads: CASSYGRGRVYGYTF. CDR3 coding DNA: TGTGCCAGCAGTTATGGGCGCGGGCGCGTCTATGGCTACACCTTC.

There are a few counts of this clonotype. This rearrangement joins TRBV29-1 to TRBJ1-2, with D unclear. There are 12 residues in the CDR3. V lost 4 bases, J lost 2 bases, and 8 bases lay in between. CDR1 SQVTM and CDR2 ANQGSEA come from the germline V gene. The CDR3 reads CSVVGQNYGYTF. CDR3 coding DNA: TGCAGCGTTGTAGGCCAGAACTATGGCTACACCTTC. The entire variable domain, with the rest obtained from reference TRBV29-1 and TRBJ1-2, is as follows: SAVISQKPSRDICQRGTSLTIQCQVDSQVTMMFWYRQQPGQSLTLIATANQGSEATYESGFVIDKFPISRPNLTFSTLTVSNMSPEDSSIYLCSVVGQNYGYTFGSGTRLTVV.

The rearrangement joins TRBV5-6 to TRBJ1-1, with D perhaps TRBD1 (5 bases). The CDR3 extends over 15 amino acids. Germline V gives CDR1 SGHDT, CDR2 YYEEEE. Trimming stripped 5 bases from V and 1 base from J, with 15 bases between. Here the CDR3 DNA reads TGTGCCAGCAGGAAATACAGGTGGGAGAACACTGAAGCTTTCTTT. The encoded protein is CASRKYRWENTEAFF.

This rearrangement joins TRBV7-8 to TRBJ1-4; 12 positions match TRBD1. CDR3 length equals 18 residues. Germline loops: CDR1 SGHVS, CDR2 FQNEAQ. V dropped 5 bases and J dropped 5; count of bases not matched to a gene: 12. The CDR3 DNA is TGTGCCAGCAGCCCCTCGGGGACAGGGGGCGTCTTAAATGAAAAACTGTTTTTT. Translating gives CASSPSGTGGVLNEKLFF.

The V and J genes are TRBV11-2 and TRBJ1-1; 9 bases match TRBD1. Germline CDR1 reads SGHAT; CDR2 reads FQNNGV. The ends lost 5 bases at V and 4 bases at J; junction bases unmatched: 5. The CDR3 loop spans 14 amino acids. CDR3 residues: CASSAQQGATEAFF. CDR3 DNA sequence: TGTGCCAGCAGCGCTCAACAGGGGGCCACTGAAGCTTTCTTT.